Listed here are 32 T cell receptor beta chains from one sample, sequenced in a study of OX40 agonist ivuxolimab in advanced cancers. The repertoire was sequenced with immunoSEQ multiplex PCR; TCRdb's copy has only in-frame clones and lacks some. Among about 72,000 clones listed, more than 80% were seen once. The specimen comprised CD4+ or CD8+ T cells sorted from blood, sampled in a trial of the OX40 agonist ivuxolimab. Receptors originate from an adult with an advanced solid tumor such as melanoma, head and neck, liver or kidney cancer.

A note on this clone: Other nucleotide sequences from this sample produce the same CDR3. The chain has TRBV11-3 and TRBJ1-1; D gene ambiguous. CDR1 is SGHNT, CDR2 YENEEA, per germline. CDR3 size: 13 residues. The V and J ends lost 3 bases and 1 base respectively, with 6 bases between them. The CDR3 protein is CASSFSPNTEAFF. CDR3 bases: TGTGCCAGCAGCTTTTCACCGAACACTGAAGCTTTCTTT.

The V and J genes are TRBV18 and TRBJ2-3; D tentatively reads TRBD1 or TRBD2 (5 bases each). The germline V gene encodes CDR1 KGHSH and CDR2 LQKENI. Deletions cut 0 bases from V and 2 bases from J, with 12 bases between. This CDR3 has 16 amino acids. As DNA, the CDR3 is TGTGCCAGCTCACCACCACGGGGCCCTTTCACAGATACGCAGTATTTT. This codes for CASSPPRGPFTDTQYF.

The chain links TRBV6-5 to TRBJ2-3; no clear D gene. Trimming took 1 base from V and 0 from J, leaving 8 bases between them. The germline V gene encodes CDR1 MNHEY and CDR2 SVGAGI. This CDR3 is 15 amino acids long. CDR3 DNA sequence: TGTGCCAGCAGTTACTATGGTCTCAGCACAGATACGCAGTATTTT. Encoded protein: CASSYYGLSTDTQYF.

The CDR3 coding sequence is TGTGCCAGCACCCGGGACACCTCCTACGAGCAGTACTTC. This encodes CASTRDTSYEQYF. The chain couples TRBV7-9 to TRBJ2-7; D may be TRBD1 (6 bases). Per the germline V gene, CDR1 is SEHNR and CDR2 is FQNEAQ (reference sequence). V was trimmed by 7 bases and J by 0 bases, leaving 10 bases between them. This CDR3 region has 13 residues.

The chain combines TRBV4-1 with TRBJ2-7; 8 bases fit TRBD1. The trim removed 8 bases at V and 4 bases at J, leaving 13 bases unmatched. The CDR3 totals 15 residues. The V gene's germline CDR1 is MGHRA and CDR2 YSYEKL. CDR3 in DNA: TGCGCCAGCCAGGCCGTTGACAGGGGATCTTACGAGCAGTACTTC. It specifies CASQAVDRGSYEQYF.

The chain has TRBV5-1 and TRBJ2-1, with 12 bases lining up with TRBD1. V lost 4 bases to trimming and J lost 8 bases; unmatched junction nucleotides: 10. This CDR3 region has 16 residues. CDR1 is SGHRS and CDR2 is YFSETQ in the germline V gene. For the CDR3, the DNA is TGCGCCAGCAGCCCCGACGGGGACAGGGGGCTCGATGAGCAGTTCTTC. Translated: CASSPDGDRGLDEQFF.

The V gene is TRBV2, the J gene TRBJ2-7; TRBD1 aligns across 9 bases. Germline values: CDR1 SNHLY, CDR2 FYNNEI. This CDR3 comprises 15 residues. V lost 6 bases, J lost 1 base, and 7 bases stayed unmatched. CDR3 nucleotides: TGTGCCAGCAGGGGGGACAGGGCTAATTCCTACGAGCAGTACTTC. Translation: CASRGDRANSYEQYF.

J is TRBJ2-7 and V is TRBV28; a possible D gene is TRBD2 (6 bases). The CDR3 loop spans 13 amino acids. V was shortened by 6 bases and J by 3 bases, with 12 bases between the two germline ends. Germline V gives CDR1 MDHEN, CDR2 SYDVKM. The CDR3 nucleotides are TGTGCCAGCAGCATCGGGGGTTTCTACGAGCAGTACTTC. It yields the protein CASSIGGFYEQYF.

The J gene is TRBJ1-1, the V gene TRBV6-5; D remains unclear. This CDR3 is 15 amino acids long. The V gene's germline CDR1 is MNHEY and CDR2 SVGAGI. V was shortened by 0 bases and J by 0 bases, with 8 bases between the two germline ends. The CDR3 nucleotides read TGTGCCAGCAGTTACTCGGCGGGGTTGAACACTGAAGCTTTCTTT. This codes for CASSYSAGLNTEAFF.

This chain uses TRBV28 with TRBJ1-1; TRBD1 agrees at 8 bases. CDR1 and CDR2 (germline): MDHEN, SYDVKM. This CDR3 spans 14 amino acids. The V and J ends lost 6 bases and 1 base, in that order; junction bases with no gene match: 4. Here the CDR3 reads CASREGQANTEAFF. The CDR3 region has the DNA TGTGCCAGCAGGGAGGGACAGGCGAACACTGAAGCTTTCTTT.

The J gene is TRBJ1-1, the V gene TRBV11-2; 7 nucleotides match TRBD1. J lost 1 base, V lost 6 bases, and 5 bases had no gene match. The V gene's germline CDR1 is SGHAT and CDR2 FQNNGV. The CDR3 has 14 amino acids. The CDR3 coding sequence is TGTGCCAGCAGGAGGGGGCGCGGGAACACTGAAGCTTTCTTT. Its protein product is CASRRGRGNTEAFF.

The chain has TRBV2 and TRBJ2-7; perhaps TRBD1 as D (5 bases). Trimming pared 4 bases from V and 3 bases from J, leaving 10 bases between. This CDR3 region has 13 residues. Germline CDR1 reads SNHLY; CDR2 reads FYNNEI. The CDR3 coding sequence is TGTGCCAGCAGTGGGCGGCAGGGCTACGAGCAGTACTTC. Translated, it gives CASSGRQGYEQYF.

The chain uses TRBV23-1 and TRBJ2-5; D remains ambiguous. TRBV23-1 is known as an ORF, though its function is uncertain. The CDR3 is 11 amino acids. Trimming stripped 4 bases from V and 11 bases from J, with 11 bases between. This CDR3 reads CASSLWGEQYF. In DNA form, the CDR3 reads TGCGCCAGCAGTCTGTGGGGTGAGCAGTACTTC.

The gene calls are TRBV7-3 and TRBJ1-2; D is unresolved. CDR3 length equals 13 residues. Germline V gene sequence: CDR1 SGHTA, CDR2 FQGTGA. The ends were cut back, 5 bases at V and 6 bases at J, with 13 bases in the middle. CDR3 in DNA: TGTGCCAGCAGCCCCAACTATGGCAATGGCTACACCTTC. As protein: CASSPNYGNGYTF.

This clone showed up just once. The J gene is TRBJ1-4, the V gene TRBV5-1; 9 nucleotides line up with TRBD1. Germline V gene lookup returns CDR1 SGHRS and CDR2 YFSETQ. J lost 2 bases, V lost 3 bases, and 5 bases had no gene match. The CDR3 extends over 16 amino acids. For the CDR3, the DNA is TGCGCCAGCAGCTCCGGACAGGGGATGACTAATGAAAAACTGTTTTTT. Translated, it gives CASSSGQGMTNEKLFF. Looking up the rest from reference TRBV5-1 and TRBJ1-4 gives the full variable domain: KAGVTQTPRYLIKTRGQQVTLSCSPISGHRSVSWYQQTPGQGLQFLFEYFSETQRNKGNFPGRFSGRQFSNSRSEMNVSTLELGDSALYLCASSSGQGMTNEKLFFGSGTQLSVL.

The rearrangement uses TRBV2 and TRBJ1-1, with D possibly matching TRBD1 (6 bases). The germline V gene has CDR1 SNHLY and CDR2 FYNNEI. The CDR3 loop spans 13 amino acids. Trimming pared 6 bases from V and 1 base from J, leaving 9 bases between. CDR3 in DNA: TGTGCCAGCAGCGGACAGCAGAACACTGAAGCTTTCTTT. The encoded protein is CASSGQQNTEAFF.

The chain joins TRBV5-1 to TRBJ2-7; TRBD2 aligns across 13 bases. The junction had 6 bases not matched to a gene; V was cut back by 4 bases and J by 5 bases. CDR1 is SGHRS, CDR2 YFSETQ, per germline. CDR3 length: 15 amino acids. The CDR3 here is CASSPSGTSGNEQYF. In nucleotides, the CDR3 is TGCGCCAGCAGCCCGTCCGGGACTAGCGGGAACGAGCAGTACTTC.

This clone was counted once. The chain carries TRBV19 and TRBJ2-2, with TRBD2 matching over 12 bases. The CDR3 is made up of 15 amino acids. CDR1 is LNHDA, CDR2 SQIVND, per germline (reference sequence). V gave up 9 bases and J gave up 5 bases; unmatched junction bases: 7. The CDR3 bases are TGTGCCAGCGTGAACCTAGCGGGGGGGACCGGGGAGCTGTTTTTT. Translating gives CASVNLAGGTGELFF.

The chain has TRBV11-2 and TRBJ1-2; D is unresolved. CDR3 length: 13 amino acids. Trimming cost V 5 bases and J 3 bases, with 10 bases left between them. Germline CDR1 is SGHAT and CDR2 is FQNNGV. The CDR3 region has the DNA TGTGCCAGCAGCGAGCGTGGGTACTATGGCTACACCTTC. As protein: CASSERGYYGYTF.

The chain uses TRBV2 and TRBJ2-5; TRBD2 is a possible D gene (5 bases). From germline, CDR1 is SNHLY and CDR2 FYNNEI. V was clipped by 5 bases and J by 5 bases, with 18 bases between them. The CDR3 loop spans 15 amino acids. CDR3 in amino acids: CASSPRTLSSETQYF. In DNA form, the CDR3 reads TGTGCCAGCAGTCCAAGGACCTTGTCTAGCGAGACCCAGTACTTC.

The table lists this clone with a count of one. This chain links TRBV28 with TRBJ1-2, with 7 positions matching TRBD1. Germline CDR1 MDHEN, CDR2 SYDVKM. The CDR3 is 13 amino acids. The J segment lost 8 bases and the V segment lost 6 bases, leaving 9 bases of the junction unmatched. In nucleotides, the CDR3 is TGTGCCAGCAGCGTGACAGGGTCTAGGGGCTACACCTTC. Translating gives CASSVTGSRGYTF.

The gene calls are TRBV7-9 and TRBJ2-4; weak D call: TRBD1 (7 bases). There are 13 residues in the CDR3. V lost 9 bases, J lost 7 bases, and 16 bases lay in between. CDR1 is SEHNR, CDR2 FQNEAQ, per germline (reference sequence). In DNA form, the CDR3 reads TGTGCCAGTGGAAGGGGGCGGGGTAACATTCAGTACTTC. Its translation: CASGRGRGNIQYF.

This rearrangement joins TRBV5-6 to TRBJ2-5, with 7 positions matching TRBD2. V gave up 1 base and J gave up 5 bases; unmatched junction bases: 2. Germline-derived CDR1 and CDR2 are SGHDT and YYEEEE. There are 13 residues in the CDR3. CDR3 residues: CASSLKAGETQYF. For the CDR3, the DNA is TGTGCCAGCAGCTTGAAAGCGGGGGAGACCCAGTACTTC.

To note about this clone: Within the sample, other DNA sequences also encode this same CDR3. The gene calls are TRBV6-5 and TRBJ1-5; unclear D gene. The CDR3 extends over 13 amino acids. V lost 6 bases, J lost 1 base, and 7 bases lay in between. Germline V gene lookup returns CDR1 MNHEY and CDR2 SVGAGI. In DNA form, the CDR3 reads TGTGCCAGCAGGGGAGGGAGCAATCAGCCCCAGCATTTT. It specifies CASRGGSNQPQHF.

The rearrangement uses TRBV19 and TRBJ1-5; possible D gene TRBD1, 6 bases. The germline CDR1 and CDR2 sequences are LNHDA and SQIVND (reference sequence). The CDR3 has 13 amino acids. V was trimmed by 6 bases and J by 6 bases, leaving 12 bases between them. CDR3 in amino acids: CASSPGVGQPQHF. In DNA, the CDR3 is TGTGCCAGTAGCCCAGGGGTTGGTCAGCCCCAGCATTTT. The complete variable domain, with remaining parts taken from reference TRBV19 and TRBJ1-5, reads DGGITQSPKYLFRKEGQNVTLSCEQNLNHDAMYWYRQDPGQGLRLIYYSQIVNDFQKGDIAEGYSVSREKKESFPLTVTSAQKNPTAFYLCASSPGVGQPQHFGDGTRLSIL.

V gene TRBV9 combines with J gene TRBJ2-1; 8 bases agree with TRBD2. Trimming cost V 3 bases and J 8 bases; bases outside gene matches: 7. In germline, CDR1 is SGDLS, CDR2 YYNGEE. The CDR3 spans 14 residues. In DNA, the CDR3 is TGTGCCAGCAGCGAAAACTCGGGGGGGCATGAGCAGTTCTTC. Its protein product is CASSENSGGHEQFF.

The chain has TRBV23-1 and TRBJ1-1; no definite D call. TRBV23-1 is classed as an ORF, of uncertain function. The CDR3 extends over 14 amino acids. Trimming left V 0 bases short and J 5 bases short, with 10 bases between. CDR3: CASSQSIGMTEAFF. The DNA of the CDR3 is TGCGCCAGCAGTCAATCGATTGGGATGACTGAAGCTTTCTTT.

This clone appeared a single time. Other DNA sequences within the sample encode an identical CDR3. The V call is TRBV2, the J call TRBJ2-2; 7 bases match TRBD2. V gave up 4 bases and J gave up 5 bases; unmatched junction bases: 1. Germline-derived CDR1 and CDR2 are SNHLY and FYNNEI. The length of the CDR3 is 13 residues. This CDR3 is CASSAGGTGELFF. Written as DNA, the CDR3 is TGTGCCAGCAGTGCGGGGGGAACCGGGGAGCTGTTTTTT.

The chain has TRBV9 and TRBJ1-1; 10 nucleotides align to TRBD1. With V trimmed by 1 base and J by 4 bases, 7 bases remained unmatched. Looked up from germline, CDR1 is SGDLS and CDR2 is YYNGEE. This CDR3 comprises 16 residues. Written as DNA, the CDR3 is TGTGCCAGCAGCGTACTGGGGACAGGGGACAGCACTGAAGCTTTCTTT. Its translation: CASSVLGTGDSTEAFF.

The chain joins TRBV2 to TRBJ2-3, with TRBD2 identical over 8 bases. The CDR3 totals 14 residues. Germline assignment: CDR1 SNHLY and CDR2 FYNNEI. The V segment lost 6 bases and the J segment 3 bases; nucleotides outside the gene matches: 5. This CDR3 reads CASRLLAGTDTQYF. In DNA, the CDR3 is TGTGCCAGCAGGTTGTTAGCGGGAACAGATACGCAGTATTTT.

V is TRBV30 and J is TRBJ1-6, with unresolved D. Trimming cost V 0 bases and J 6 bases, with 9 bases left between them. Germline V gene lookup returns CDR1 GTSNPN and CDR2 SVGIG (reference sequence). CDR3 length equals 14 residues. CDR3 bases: TGTGCCTGGAGTGTATTCCGGGGTAATTCACCCCTCCACTTT. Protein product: CAWSVFRGNSPLHF.

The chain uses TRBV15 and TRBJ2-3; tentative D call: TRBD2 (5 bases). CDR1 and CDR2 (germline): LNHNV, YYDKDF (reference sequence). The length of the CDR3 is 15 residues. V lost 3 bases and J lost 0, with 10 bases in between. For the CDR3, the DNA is TGTGCCACCAGCAGTGGCGGGTCTAGCACAGATACGCAGTATTTT. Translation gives CATSSGGSSTDTQYF.